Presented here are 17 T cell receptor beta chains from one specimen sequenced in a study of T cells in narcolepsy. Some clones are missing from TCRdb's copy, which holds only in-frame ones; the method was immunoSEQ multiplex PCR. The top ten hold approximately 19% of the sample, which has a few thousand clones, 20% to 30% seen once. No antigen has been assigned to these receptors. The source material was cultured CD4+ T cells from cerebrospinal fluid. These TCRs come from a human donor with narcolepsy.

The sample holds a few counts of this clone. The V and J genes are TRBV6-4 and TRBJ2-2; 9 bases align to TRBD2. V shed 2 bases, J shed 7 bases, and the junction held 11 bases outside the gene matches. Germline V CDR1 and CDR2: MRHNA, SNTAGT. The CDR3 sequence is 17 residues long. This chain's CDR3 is CASSDGLAIWDGGELFF. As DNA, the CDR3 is TGTGCCAGCAGTGACGGACTAGCGATCTGGGACGGCGGGGAGCTGTTTTTT.

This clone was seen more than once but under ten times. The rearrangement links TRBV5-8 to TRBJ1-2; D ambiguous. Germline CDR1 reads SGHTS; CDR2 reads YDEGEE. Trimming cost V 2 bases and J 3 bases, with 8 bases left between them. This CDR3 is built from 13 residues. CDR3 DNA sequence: TGTGCCAGCAGCTTCGGACTAGACTATGGCTACACCTTC. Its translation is CASSFGLDYGYTF.

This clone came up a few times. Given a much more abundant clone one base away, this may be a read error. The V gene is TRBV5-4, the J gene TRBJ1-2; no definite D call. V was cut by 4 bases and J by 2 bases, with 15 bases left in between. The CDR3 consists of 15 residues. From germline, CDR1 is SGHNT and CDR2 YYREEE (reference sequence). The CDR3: CASSGSMEGNYGYTF. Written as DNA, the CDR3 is TGTGCCAGCAGCGGGTCCATGGAAGGCAACTATGGCTACACCTTC.

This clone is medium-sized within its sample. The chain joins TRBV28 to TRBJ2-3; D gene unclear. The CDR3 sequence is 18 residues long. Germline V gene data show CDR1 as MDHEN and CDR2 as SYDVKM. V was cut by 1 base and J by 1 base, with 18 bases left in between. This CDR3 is CASSLLRAGPGGTDTQYF. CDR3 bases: TGTGCCAGCAGTTTATTAAGGGCTGGGCCGGGTGGCACAGATACGCAGTATTTT.

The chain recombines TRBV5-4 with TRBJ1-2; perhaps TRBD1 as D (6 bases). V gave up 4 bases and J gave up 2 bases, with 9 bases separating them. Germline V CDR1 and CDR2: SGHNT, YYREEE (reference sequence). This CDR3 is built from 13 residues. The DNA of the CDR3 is TGTGCCAGCAGCCCTACAGGGAACTATGGCTACACCTTC. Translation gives CASSPTGNYGYTF.

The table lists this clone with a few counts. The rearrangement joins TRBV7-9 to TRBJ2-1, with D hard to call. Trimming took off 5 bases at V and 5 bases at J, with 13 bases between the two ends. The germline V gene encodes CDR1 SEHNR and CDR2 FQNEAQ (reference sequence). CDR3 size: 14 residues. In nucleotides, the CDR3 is TGTGCCAGCAGCCAAGGGATTCGGGACAATGAGCAGTTCTTC. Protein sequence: CASSQGIRDNEQFF.

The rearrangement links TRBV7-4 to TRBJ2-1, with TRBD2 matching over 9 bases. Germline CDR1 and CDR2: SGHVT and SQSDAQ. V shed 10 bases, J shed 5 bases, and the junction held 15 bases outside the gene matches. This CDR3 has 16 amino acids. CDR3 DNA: TGTGCCATCGCCTCAACCCCGCGGGAGGGACACAATGAGCAGTTCTTC. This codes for CAIASTPREGHNEQFF.

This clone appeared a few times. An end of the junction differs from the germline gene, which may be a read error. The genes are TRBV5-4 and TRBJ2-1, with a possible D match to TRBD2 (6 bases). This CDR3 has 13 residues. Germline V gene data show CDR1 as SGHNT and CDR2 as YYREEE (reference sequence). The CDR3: CASSFQIGAGLVF. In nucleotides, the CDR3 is TGTGCCAGCAGCTTCCAGATCGGGGCGGGATTGGTCTTC.

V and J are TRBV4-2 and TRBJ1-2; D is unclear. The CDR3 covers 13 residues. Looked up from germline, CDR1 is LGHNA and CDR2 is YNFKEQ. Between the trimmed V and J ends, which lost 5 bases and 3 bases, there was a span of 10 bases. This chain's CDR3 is CASSFGLDYGYTF. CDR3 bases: TGTGCCAGCAGCTTCGGACTAGACTATGGCTACACCTTC.

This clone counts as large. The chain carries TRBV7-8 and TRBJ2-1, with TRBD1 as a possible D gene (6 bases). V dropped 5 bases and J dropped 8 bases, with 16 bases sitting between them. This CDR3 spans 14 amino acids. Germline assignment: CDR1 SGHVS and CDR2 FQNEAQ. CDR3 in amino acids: CASSAAGTNYEQFF. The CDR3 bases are TGTGCCAGCAGCGCTGCCGGGACAAATTATGAGCAGTTCTTC.

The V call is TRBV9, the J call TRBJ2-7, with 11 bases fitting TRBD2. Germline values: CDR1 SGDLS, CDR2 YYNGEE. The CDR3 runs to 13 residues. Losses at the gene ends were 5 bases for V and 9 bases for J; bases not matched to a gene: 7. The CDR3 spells CASRGTSGVTQYF. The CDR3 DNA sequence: TGTGCCAGCAGGGGGACTAGCGGCGTCACGCAGTACTTC.

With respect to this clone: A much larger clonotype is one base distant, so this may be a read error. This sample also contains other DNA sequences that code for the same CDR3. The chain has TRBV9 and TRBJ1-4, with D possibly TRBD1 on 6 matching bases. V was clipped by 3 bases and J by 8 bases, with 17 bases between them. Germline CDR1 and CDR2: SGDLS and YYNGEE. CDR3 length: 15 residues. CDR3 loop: CASSARGGRGEKLFF. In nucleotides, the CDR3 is TGTGCCAGCAGCGCACGGGGGGGCCGGGGGGAAAAACTGTTTTTT. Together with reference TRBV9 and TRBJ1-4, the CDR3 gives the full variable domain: DSGVTQTPKHLITATGQRVTLRCSPRSGDLSVYWYQQSLDQGLQFLIQYYNGEERAKGNILERFSAQQFPDLHSELNLSSLELGDSALYFCASSARGGRGEKLFFGSGTQLSVL.

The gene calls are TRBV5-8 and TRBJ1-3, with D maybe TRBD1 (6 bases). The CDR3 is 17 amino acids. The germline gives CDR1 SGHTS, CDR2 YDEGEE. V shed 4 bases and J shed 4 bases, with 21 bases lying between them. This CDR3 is CASSQDQLGAEGNTIYF. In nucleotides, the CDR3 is TGTGCCAGCAGCCAAGATCAATTGGGGGCCGAAGGAAACACCATATATTTT.

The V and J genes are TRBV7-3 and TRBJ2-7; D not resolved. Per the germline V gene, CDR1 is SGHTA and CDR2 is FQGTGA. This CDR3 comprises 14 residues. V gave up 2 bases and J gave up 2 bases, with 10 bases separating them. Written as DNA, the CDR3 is TGTGCCAGCAGCTTAGCTAGGCCCACCTACGAGCAGTACTTC. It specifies CASSLARPTYEQYF.

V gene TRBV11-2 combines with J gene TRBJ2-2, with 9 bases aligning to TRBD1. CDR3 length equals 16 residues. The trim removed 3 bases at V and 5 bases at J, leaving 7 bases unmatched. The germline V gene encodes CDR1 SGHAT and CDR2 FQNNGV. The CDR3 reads CASSLRGTGRTGELFF. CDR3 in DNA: TGTGCCAGCAGCTTGAGGGGGACAGGGAGAACCGGGGAGCTGTTTTTT. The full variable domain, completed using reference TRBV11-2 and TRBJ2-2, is EAGVAQSPRYKIIEKRQSVAFWCNPISGHATLYWYQQILGQGPKLLIQFQNNGVVDDSQLPKDRFSAERLKGVDSTLKIQPAKLEDSAVYLCASSLRGTGRTGELFFGEGSRLTVL.

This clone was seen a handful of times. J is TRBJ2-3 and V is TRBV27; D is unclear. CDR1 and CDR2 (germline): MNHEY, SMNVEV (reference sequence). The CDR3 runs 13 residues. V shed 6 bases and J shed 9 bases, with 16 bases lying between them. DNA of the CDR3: TGTGCCAGCAGAGCCACTAAAACGCACACGCAGTATTTT. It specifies CASRATKTHTQYF.

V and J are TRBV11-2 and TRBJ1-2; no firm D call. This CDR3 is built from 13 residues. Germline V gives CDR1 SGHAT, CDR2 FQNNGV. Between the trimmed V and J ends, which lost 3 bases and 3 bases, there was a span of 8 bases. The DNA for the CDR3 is TGTGCCAGCAGCTTCGGACTAGACTATGGCTACACCTTC. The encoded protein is CASSFGLDYGYTF.